The 26 T cell receptor beta chains below all came from one sample that was sequenced in a study of ipilimumab plus nivolumab after autologous stem cell transplantation (dated by TCRdb to the early 2020s). Library generation was performed with the immunoSEQ multiplex PCR assay. This is the immuneACCESS table as TCRdb keeps it, with only in-frame sequences that have V and J called. A part of the clones is gone; compared with another copy, unresolved V genes explain less than half, and the rest is unexplained. Recorded for this sample are fewer than 85,000 clones; more than 80% of them occurred a single time. The ten largest clonotypes hold roughly 2% of the sample. The sequences come from PBMCs, collected in a trial of ipilimumab plus nivolumab as post-transplant consolidation. Receptors were obtained from a male donor with diffuse large B-cell lymphoma.

The rearrangement links TRBV18 to TRBJ2-5; a weak D match, TRBD1 (6 bases). Trimming took off 1 base at V and 1 base at J, with 10 bases between the two ends. Germline V gene data show CDR1 as KGHSH and CDR2 as LQKENI. The CDR3 contains 15 residues. CDR3 loop: CASSPLQGSQETQYF. CDR3 coding DNA: TGTGCCAGCTCACCACTACAGGGAAGCCAAGAGACCCAGTACTTC.

This chain uses TRBV6-5 with TRBJ2-1; 10 bases agree with TRBD2. Germline CDR1 is MNHEY and CDR2 is SVGAGI. The CDR3 has 15 amino acids. After removal of 5 bases from V and 5 bases from J, the junction contained 6 bases not matched to a gene. CDR3 residues: CASSRVAGGDNEQFF. In DNA, the CDR3 is TGTGCCAGCAGTCGAGTAGCGGGGGGAGACAATGAGCAGTTCTTC.

The V gene is TRBV7-8, the J gene TRBJ2-2, with 8 bases that match TRBD1. The germline V gene encodes CDR1 SGHVS and CDR2 FQNEAQ. Unmatched junction bases numbered 13, after V lost 4 bases and J lost 6 bases. The CDR3 covers 17 residues. CDR3 sequence: CASSWGQVSGSPGELFF. CDR3 bases: TGTGCCAGCAGCTGGGGACAGGTTAGCGGTTCCCCCGGGGAGCTGTTTTTT.

The chain has TRBV5-4 and TRBJ1-2; the D is unclear. This CDR3 has 16 amino acids. V was trimmed by 5 bases and J by 4 bases, leaving 21 bases between them. Per germline, CDR1 SGHNT and CDR2 YYREEE (reference sequence). CDR3 sequence (DNA): TGTGCCAGCAGTCCCAGAGGCGGCATCGGGAGCTATGGCTACACCTTC. It specifies CASSPRGGIGSYGYTF.

The CDR3 region has the DNA TGTGCCAGCATTAGCGGGACCACCGGGGAGCTGTTTTTT. Protein: CASISGTTGELFF. The V gene is TRBV28, the J gene TRBJ2-2; 8 positions agree with TRBD2. CDR1 MDHEN and CDR2 SYDVKM come from the germline V gene. The CDR3 totals 13 residues. With 7 bases clipped from V and 4 bases from J, the junction kept 2 bases outside the gene matches.

V and J are TRBV5-6 and TRBJ1-2; 8 bases agree with TRBD1. The CDR3 length is 12 residues. Trimming at V came to 4 bases and at J to 7 bases, leaving 3 bases not matched to a gene. Germline V gene data show CDR1 as SGHDT and CDR2 as YYEEEE. The CDR3: CASSETGGGYTF. For the CDR3, the DNA is TGTGCCAGCAGCGAAACAGGGGGTGGCTACACCTTC.

The rearrangement uses TRBV6-6 and TRBJ2-5, with 7 bases matching TRBD1. After removal of 1 base from V and 2 bases from J, the junction contained 4 bases not matched to a gene. CDR3 length equals 15 residues. Germline CDR1 is MNHNY and CDR2 is SVGAGI (reference sequence). The CDR3, as DNA: TGTGCCAGCAGTTACTACACAGGGGAACAAGAGACCCAGTACTTC. Translated: CASSYYTGEQETQYF.

The CDR3 DNA follows: TGTGCCAGCTCTCGGACAGGGCCTGGGGCCAACGTCCTGACTTTC. This encodes CASSRTGPGANVLTF. This chain links TRBV5-8 with TRBJ2-6, with 8 nucleotides matching TRBD1. Germline loops: CDR1 SGHTS, CDR2 YDEGEE. The V and J ends lost 7 bases and 2 bases, in that order; junction bases with no gene match: 5. This CDR3 region has 15 residues.

This chain connects TRBV27 to TRBJ2-3; D gene ambiguous. V lost 6 bases, J lost 1 base, and 14 bases lay in between. Per the germline V gene, CDR1 is MNHEY and CDR2 is SMNVEV (reference sequence). The CDR3 spans 15 residues. The CDR3 nucleotides are TGTGCCAGCAGCCGAGTCCCTATGGGCACAGATACGCAGTATTTT. This encodes CASSRVPMGTDTQYF.

The gene calls are TRBV13 and TRBJ2-1, with TRBD2 matching 7 bases. The V segment lost 3 bases and the J segment 7 bases; nucleotides outside the gene matches: 18. In germline, CDR1 is PRHDT, CDR2 FYEKMQ (reference sequence). This CDR3 has 18 amino acids. The CDR3 coding sequence is TGTGCCAGCAGCTTTCACCCAGCCCCGGCGGGGGAGTTTAATGAGCAGTTCTTC. Translated: CASSFHPAPAGEFNEQFF.

The chain joins TRBV6-5 to TRBJ2-7, with 15 bases fitting TRBD2. CDR1 and CDR2 from the germline V gene are MNHEY and SVGAGI. The ends lost 6 bases at V and 5 bases at J; junction bases unmatched: 5. The CDR3 has 15 amino acids. The CDR3 spells CASSAGLAGGNEQYF. The DNA of the CDR3 is TGTGCCAGCAGCGCAGGACTAGCGGGGGGGAACGAGCAGTACTTC.

V usage is TRBV7-6 and J usage is TRBJ2-2, with D uncertain. Germline CDR1 is SGHVS and CDR2 is FNYEAQ. This CDR3 contains 16 residues. V lost 2 bases and J lost 1, with 11 bases in between. CDR3 nucleotides: TGTGCCAGCAGCTTATCCCCGTCCGTGAACACCGGGGAGCTGTTTTTT. Protein sequence: CASSLSPSVNTGELFF.

The V and J genes are TRBV28 and TRBJ1-1, with a weak D call TRBD1 (6 bases). The CDR3 has 16 residues. Trimming cost V 5 bases and J 0 bases, with 16 bases left between them. Germline V gene sequence: CDR1 MDHEN, CDR2 SYDVKM. CDR3 bases: TGTGCCAGCAGTGGGCTCCTAGGGGGTTTGAACACTGAAGCTTTCTTT. This codes for CASSGLLGGLNTEAFF. Full variable domain (remainder filled in from reference TRBV28 and TRBJ1-1): DVKVTQSSRYLVKRTGEKVFLECVQDMDHENMFWYRQDPGLGLRLIYFSYDVKMKEKGDIPEGYSVSREKKERFSLILESASTNQTSMYLCASSGLLGGLNTEAFFGQGTRLTVV.

Worth noting for this clone: One end of the junction varies from germline; a read error may be responsible. The V gene is TRBV5-1, the J gene TRBJ1-1; D unresolved. CDR1 is SGHRS, CDR2 YFSETQ, per germline. The CDR3 has 15 amino acids. The CDR3 coding sequence is TGTGCCAGCAGCTTGGGAGAGCTCATGAACACTGAAGCTTTCTTT. The encoded protein is CASSLGELMNTEAFF.

The chain combines TRBV7-6 with TRBJ1-6; no clear D. Germline values: CDR1 SGHVS, CDR2 FNYEAQ. CDR3 length: 17 residues. V lost 5 bases, J lost 7 bases, and 21 bases lay in between. DNA of the CDR3: TGTGCCAGCAGCACGGGAGGGCAGGCTGGAGCAAATTCACCCCTCCACTTT. This codes for CASSTGGQAGANSPLHF.

The gene calls are TRBV9 and TRBJ1-1; D is unresolved. CDR1 is SGDLS, CDR2 YYNGEE, per germline. The germline V and J ends were trimmed by 3 bases and 3 bases, with 15 bases remaining between them. The CDR3 extends over 15 amino acids. The CDR3 sequence is CASSARPNGDTEAFF. The CDR3 DNA is TGTGCCAGCAGCGCCCGACCAAACGGGGACACTGAAGCTTTCTTT.

The chain uses TRBV25-1 and TRBJ1-4; D is unclear. The ends were cut back, 9 bases at V and 7 bases at J, with 21 bases in the middle. Germline CDR1 reads MGHDK; CDR2 reads SYGVNS. The CDR3 is 15 amino acids. This CDR3 is CASSASGFAGEKLFF. Written as DNA, the CDR3 is TGTGCCAGTTCTGCCTCGGGTTTCGCTGGTGAAAAACTGTTTTTT.

In its sample, this clone was seen a few times. The same CDR3 arises from other DNA sequences in this sample as well. The chain uses TRBV19 and TRBJ1-1; D perhaps matches TRBD1 (6 bases). From germline, CDR1 is LNHDA and CDR2 SQIVND (reference sequence). V gave up 3 bases and J gave up 8 bases, with 13 bases separating them. The CDR3 runs 13 residues. CDR3 bases: TGTGCCAGTAGTATGAGGGGGGCTACAGAAGCTTTCTTT. This gives the protein CASSMRGATEAFF.

The chain is built from TRBV9 and TRBJ2-3; maybe TRBD1 (6 bases). Germline assignment: CDR1 SGDLS and CDR2 YYNGEE. Between the trimmed V and J ends, which lost 3 bases and 0 bases, there was a span of 8 bases. This CDR3 is 14 amino acids long. Here the CDR3 DNA reads TGTGCCAGCAGCGGGGGGCGGAGCACAGATACGCAGTATTTT. Translating it yields CASSGGRSTDTQYF. Full variable domain (missing parts from reference TRBV9 and TRBJ2-3): DSGVTQTPKHLITATGQRVTLRCSPRSGDLSVYWYQQSLDQGLQFLIQYYNGEERAKGNILERFSAQQFPDLHSELNLSSLELGDSALYFCASSGGRSTDTQYFGPGTRLTVL.

The chain combines TRBV2 with TRBJ1-1; maybe TRBD1 (6 bases). The CDR3 sequence is 15 residues long. V was shortened by 5 bases and J by 1 base, with 14 bases between the two germline ends. The germline V gene has CDR1 SNHLY and CDR2 FYNNEI. This CDR3 is CASSKTRGPNTEAFF. In DNA form, the CDR3 reads TGTGCCAGCAGTAAGACCAGGGGACCGAACACTGAAGCTTTCTTT. Together with reference TRBV2 and TRBJ1-1, the CDR3 gives the full variable domain: EPEVTQTPSHQVTQMGQEVILRCVPISNHLYFYWYRQILGQKVEFLVSFYNNEISEKSEIFDDQFSVERPDGSNFTLKIRSTKLEDSAMYFCASSKTRGPNTEAFFGQGTRLTVV.

The V and J genes are TRBV6-9 and TRBJ1-1, with D uncertain. Germline-derived CDR1 and CDR2 are MNHGY and SVAAGI. The CDR3 runs 16 residues. V was trimmed by 2 bases and J by 6 bases, leaving 19 bases between them. The DNA for the CDR3 is TGTGCCAGCAGTTATGGGCACACAGTGGTTGGGGCTGAAGCTTTCTTT. This gives the protein CASSYGHTVVGAEAFF.

The chain uses TRBV18 and TRBJ2-5; D not certain. The germline V gene has CDR1 KGHSH and CDR2 LQKENI. This CDR3 spans 16 amino acids. Trimming stripped 3 bases from V and 3 bases from J, with 17 bases between. The CDR3 spells CASSPTPIVLKETQYF. DNA of the CDR3: TGTGCCAGCTCACCGACCCCGATTGTGCTGAAAGAGACCCAGTACTTC.

The chain carries TRBV18 and TRBJ1-2, with TRBD1 identical over 7 bases. V was clipped by 3 bases and J by 12 bases; unmatched bases: 13. This CDR3 is 14 amino acids long. CDR1 and CDR2 from the germline V gene are KGHSH and LQKENI. Here the CDR3 reads CASSPTDRLTGDTF. In DNA, the CDR3 is TGTGCCAGCTCACCGACGGACAGGCTGACGGGGGACACCTTC. The complete variable domain, with remaining parts taken from reference TRBV18 and TRBJ1-2, reads NAGVMQNPRHLVRRRGQEARLRCSPMKGHSHVYWYRQLPEEGLKFMVYLQKENIIDESGMPKERFSAEFPKEGPSILRIQQVVRGDSAAYFCASSPTDRLTGDTFGSGTRLTVV.

The J gene is TRBJ2-3, the V gene TRBV7-9; D is uncertain. This CDR3 is built from 12 residues. Per germline, CDR1 SEHNR and CDR2 FQNEAQ (reference sequence). The V gene lost 5 bases and the J gene lost 6 bases, with 9 bases spanning the gap. As DNA, the CDR3 is TGTGCCAGCAGCGCGACTCTGGATACGCAGTATTTT. The encoded protein is CASSATLDTQYF.

The rearrangement uses TRBV9 and TRBJ2-2; the match to TRBD2 covers 8 bases. Per germline, CDR1 SGDLS and CDR2 YYNGEE. V shed 3 bases, J shed 5 bases, and the junction held 12 bases outside the gene matches. This CDR3 contains 17 residues. CDR3 loop: CASSAPSLGGGTGELFF. The CDR3 DNA is TGTGCCAGCAGCGCCCCGAGCCTGGGCGGGGGGACCGGGGAGCTGTTTTTT.

The rearrangement uses TRBV7-2 and TRBJ2-5; TRBD2 matches at 14 bases. Germline V CDR1 and CDR2: SGHTA, FQGNSA. The CDR3 has 16 amino acids. The V and J ends lost 1 base and 5 bases, in that order; junction bases with no gene match: 3. CDR3 sequence: CASSLGLAGGRETQYF. The CDR3 region has the DNA TGTGCCAGCAGCTTAGGACTAGCGGGGGGGCGGGAGACCCAGTACTTC.